This T cell receptor beta chain is drawn from a study of T cells in Graves' hyperthyroidism and ophthalmopathy. Study-wide points: Researchers report that a 13 V-J model separated ophthalmopathy from stable hyperthyroidism. Blood also showed most of the thyroid clonotypes that were expanded above 0.001.

Germline CDR1 MNHEY, CDR2 SVGAGI. V was clipped by 4 bases and J by 0 bases; unmatched bases: 3. The CDR3 extends over 16 amino acids. TCR beta CDR3 regions were amplified from RNA transcripts. The TCR CDR3 was amplified in a first-round RT-PCR using the HTBI primer set. TCRdb analysed the multiplex PCR reads with MiXCR anew, one entry per CDR3 protein. The sample records nearly 750,000 distinct CDR3 sequences, roughly a third being singletons. For this clonotype: Its matching antigen is unknown.

Criteria for exclusion of patients were uncontrolled infection, other autoimmune disease, pregnancy or lactation. The source material was blood. This chain joins TRBV6-5 and TRBJ2-7; 13 nucleotides match TRBD2. The clonotype comes from a woman between 35 and 50 years old with Graves' hyperthyroidism. The CDR3 DNA follows: TGTGCCAGCAGTTCCGGGACTAGCGGGGCCTCCTACGAGCAGTACTTC. This gives the protein CASSSGTSGASYEQYF.